A selection of T cell receptor beta chains follows, all from one sample in a study of T cell responses to AZD1222 COVID-19 vaccine. Data came from immunoSEQ multiplex PCR; TCRdb stores just in-frame clones and leaves some out. The sample consists of 95,000 to 110,000 clones, roughly 85% of them appearing once. The starting material was peripheral blood, obtained 28 days after the second AZD1222 dose. These receptors all come from an adult who received the AZD1222 COVID-19 vaccine. The CDR3 runs from the conserved cysteine through the conserved F or W. D genes are given only for firm matches. Part of the rows lack a size; the others show once, few, many or a class for expanded clones.

TRBJ1-2,-,TRBV11-1,-,TGTGCCAGCAGCTTCGGGGTTGTGGGCTATGGCTACACCTTC,CASSFGVVGYGYTF
TRBJ2-7,-,TRBV2,TRBD1,TGTGCCAGCCTTTTCAGGGGGCACTCCTACGAGCAGTACTTC,CASLFRGHSYEQYF
TRBJ1-2,-,TRBV27,-,TGTGCCAGCAGGACAGGTTATAACGATGGCTACACCTTC,CASRTGYNDGYTF
TRBJ1-5,-,TRBV5-1,TRBD1,TGCGCCAGCAGCCCCCGGACAGGTGGCAATCAGCCCCAGCATTTT,CASSPRTGGNQPQHF
TRBJ2-7,-,TRBV18,-,TGTGCCAGCTCACCACCAGGGCACTACGAGCAGTACTTC,CASSPPGHYEQYF
TRBJ1-3,once,TRBV15,-,TGTGCCACCAGCCCTTGGGTCAACTCTGGAAACACCATATATTTT,CATSPWVNSGNTIYF
TRBJ1-4,-,TRBV18,-,TGTGCCAGCTCACTAATGGAGACAGGAACAAATGAAAAACTGTTTTTT,CASSLMETGTNEKLFF
TRBJ1-2,-,TRBV30,-,TGTGTCGGACAGTCGGATGGCTACACCTTC,CVGQSDGYTF
TRBJ2-6,-,TRBV28,-,TGTGCCAGCAGTTTTGGGGGGATCTCTGGGGCCAACGTCCTGACTTTC,CASSFGGISGANVLTF
TRBJ2-7,few,TRBV12-3/TRBV12-4,TRBD1,TGTGCCAGCAGTCTTAACAGGGACAGGGCGAAGTACTTC,CASSLNRDRAKYF
TRBJ1-5,-,TRBV24-1,-,TGTGCCACCAGCGAGGAGGGAGGCAATCAGCCCCAGCATTTT,CATSEEGGNQPQHF
TRBJ2-3,-,TRBV4-1,-,TGCGCCAGCAGCCAAGATTTTAGGCTCGGAATCGGCACAGATACGCAGTATTTT,CASSQDFRLGIGTDTQYF
TRBJ2-7,-,TRBV5-4,-,TGTGCCAGCAGTCCGACGACATCTCCCTACGAGCAGTACTTC,CASSPTTSPYEQYF
TRBJ1-2,-,TRBV29-1,TRBD1,TGCAGCGTTGAAGGAGGGACAGGGGTAGGCTACACCTTC,CSVEGGTGVGYTF
TRBJ2-7,-,TRBV3-1/TRBV3-2,-,TGTGCCAGCAGCCAAAGAGCCGGGGTAACAAGCGAGCAGTACTTC,CASSQRAGVTSEQYF
TRBJ1-3,-,TRBV9,-,TGTGCCAGCAGCGTAAGAACCGGCGATCCCTCTGGAAACACCATATATTTT,CASSVRTGDPSGNTIYF
TRBJ2-7,-,TRBV5-1,-,TGCGCCAGCAGCTTGGGAGAGTTCAGCAGCGACGAGCAGTACTTC,CASSLGEFSSDEQYF
TRBJ2-7,-,TRBV30,TRBD2,TGTGCCTGGACCGAATCCAGCGGGACCTACGAGCAGTACTTC,CAWTESSGTYEQYF
TRBJ1-1,-,TRBV19,TRBD1,TGTGCCAGTAGTCCCTGGGGACAGGGCATACCTGAAGCTTTCTTT,CASSPWGQGIPEAFF
TRBJ2-7,-,TRBV7-9,-,TGTGCCAGCAGCTTAGAAGTGGGACTCTACGAGCAGTACTTC,CASSLEVGLYEQYF
TRBJ2-6,-,TRBV5-6,-,TGTGCCAGCAGCTTGGTTGGGGAAAAAGGCTCTGGGGCCAACGTCCTGACTTTC,CASSLVGEKGSGANVLTF
TRBJ1-2,-,TRBV27,TRBD1,TGTGCCAGCAGTTGGGGACAGGGACGGAATGGCTACACCTTC,CASSWGQGRNGYTF
TRBJ2-6,-,TRBV12-3/TRBV12-4,-,TGTGCCAGCCGGTCGCCTGGGGCCAACGTCCTGACTTTC,CASRSPGANVLTF
TRBJ2-5,-,TRBV9,TRBD2,TGTGCCAGCAGCGTCTCTAGCGGGGGCCCGGGGAACCAAGAGACCCAGTACTTC,CASSVSSGGPGNQETQYF
TRBJ2-7,-,TRBV6-5,TRBD1,TGTGCCAGCAGCTTCGACAGGGACTACGAGCAGTACTTC,CASSFDRDYEQYF
TRBJ2-7,-,TRBV2,-,TGTGCCAGCGGCGGGGACGTCTCCTACGAGCAGTACTTC,CASGGDVSYEQYF
TRBJ1-4,-,TRBV5-8,TRBD1,TGTGCCAGCAGCGCAGGGACAGGGGGCGGCACTAATGAAAAACTGTTTTTT,CASSAGTGGGTNEKLFF
TRBJ1-2,-,TRBV6-2/TRBV6-3,-,TGTGCCAGCAGTTACGGGGATGGCTATGGCTACACCTTC,CASSYGDGYGYTF
TRBJ1-2,once,TRBV28,TRBD1,TGTGCCAGCAGCCCCGGGGACAGGCCTATCTATGGCTACACCTTC,CASSPGDRPIYGYTF
TRBJ1-5,-,TRBV27,-,TGTGCCAGCAGTTACAAAGGGTACAACAATCAGCCCCAGCATTTT,CASSYKGYNNQPQHF
TRBJ2-7,-,TRBV5-1,TRBD2,TGCGCCAGCAGCCTGTCTAGCGGGTACTCCTACGAGCAGTACTTC,CASSLSSGYSYEQYF
TRBJ2-3,once,TRBV19,-,TGTGCCAGTAGTATAGGACAGCTTAGCACAGATACGCAGTATTTT,CASSIGQLSTDTQYF
TRBJ1-2,-,TRBV9,-,TGTGCCAGCAGCCCCGGCCTTACAGGGTTCCTCTTGGCTAACTATGGCTACACCTTC,CASSPGLTGFLLANYGYTF
TRBJ1-1,few,TRBV11-1,-,TGTGCCAGCAGCCCTCCCGGGGGGCCCAAAGCTTTCTTT,CASSPPGGPKAFF
TRBJ2-1,-,TRBV23-1,-,TGCGCCAGCAGTCAACTCTTAGGCAATGAGCAGTTCTTC,CASSQLLGNEQFF
TRBJ1-6,few,TRBV6-5,TRBD1,TGTGCCAGCAGTTATGGAGGGGGCGCGAATAGTTCACCCCTCCACTTT,CASSYGGGANSSPLHF